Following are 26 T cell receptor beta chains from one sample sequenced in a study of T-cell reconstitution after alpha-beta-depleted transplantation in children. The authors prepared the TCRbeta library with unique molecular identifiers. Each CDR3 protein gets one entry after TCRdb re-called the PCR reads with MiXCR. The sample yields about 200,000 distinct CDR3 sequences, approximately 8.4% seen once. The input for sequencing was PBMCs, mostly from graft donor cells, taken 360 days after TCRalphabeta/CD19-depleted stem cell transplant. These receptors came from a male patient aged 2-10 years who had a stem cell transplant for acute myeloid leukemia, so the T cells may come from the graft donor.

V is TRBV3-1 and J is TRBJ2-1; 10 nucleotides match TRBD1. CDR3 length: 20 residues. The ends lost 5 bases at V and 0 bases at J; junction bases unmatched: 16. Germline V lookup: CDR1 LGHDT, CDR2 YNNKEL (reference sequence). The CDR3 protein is CASSLAGTGALPGSYNEQFF. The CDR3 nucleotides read TGTGCCAGCAGCTTGGCCGGGACAGGGGCTCTCCCGGGCTCCTACAATGAGCAGTTCTTC.

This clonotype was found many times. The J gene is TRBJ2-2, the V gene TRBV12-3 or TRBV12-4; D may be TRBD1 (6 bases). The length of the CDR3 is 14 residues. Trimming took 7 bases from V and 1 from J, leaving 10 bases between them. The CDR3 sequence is CASTRDMNTGELFF. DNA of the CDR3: TGTGCCAGCACCCGGGACATGAACACCGGGGAGCTGTTTTTT.

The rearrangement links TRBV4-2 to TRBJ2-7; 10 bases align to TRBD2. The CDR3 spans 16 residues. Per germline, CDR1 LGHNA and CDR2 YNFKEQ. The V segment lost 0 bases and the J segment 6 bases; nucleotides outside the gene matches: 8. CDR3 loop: CASSQDLAGALVEQYF. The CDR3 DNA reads TGTGCCAGCAGCCAAGACCTAGCGGGAGCCCTCGTCGAGCAGTACTTC.

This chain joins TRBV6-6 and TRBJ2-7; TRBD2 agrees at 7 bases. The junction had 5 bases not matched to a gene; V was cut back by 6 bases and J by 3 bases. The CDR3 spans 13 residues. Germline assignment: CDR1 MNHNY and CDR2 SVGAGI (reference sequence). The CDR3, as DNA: TGTGCCAGCAGAGCGGGACCGATCTACGAGCAGTACTTC. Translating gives CASRAGPIYEQYF.

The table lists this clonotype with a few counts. CDR3 region: CASSDFYGYTF. CDR3 sequence (DNA): TGTGCCAGCTCTGACTTCTATGGCTACACCTTC. The chain carries TRBV18 and TRBJ1-2; D uncertain. Germline-derived CDR1 and CDR2 are KGHSH and LQKENI. The ends were cut back, 6 bases at V and 4 bases at J, with 6 bases in the middle. The CDR3 is 11 residues long.

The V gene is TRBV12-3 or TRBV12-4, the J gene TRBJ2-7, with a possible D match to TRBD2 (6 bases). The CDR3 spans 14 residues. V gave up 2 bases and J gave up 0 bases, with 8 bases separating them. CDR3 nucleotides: TGTGCCAGCAGTTTAACCGGGAGCTCCTACGAGCAGTACGTC. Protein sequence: CASSLTGSSYEQYV.

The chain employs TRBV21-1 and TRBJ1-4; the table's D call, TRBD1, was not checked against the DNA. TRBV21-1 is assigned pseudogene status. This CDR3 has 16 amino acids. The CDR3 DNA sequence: TGTGCCAGCAGCCCACGACAGGGGGTTACTAATGAAAAACTGCTTTTT. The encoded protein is CASSPRQGVTNEKLLF.

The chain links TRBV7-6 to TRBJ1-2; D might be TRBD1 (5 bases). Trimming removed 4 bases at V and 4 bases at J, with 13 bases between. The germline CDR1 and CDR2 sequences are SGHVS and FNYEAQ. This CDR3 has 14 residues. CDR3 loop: CASSSKAGPYGYTF. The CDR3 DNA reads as TGTGCCAGCAGCTCTAAGGCAGGGCCCTATGGCTACACCTTC.

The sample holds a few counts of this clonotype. CDR3 loop: CASSRIFGQLNTEAFF. DNA of the CDR3: TGTGCCAGCAGTCGTATTTTCGGGCAGCTGAACACTGAAGCTTTCTTT. The V gene is TRBV6-1, the J gene TRBJ1-1, with no clear D. This CDR3 contains 16 residues. Germline V CDR1 and CDR2: MNHNS, SASEGT. V lost 5 bases and J 0 bases, leaving 16 bases between the germline ends.

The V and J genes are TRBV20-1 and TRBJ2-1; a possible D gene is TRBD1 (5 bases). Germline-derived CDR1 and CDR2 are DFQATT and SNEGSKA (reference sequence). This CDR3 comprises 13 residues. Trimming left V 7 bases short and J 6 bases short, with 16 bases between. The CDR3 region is CSVKNSGFNEQFF. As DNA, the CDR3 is TGCAGTGTTAAAAACTCAGGGTTCAATGAGCAGTTCTTC.

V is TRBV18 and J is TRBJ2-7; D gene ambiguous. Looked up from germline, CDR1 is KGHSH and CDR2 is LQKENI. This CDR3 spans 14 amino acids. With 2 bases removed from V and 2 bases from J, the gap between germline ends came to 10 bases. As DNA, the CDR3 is TGTGCCAGCTCACCAGCGTTCCCCCCCTACGAGCAGTACGTC. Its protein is CASSPAFPPYEQYV.

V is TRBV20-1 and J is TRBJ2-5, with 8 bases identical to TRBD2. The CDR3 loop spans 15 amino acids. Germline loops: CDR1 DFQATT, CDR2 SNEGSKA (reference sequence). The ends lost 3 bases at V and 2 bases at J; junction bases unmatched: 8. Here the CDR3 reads CSASGGGAGQETQYF. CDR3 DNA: TGCAGTGCTAGCGGGGGGGGTGCCGGTCAAGAGACCCAGTACTTC.

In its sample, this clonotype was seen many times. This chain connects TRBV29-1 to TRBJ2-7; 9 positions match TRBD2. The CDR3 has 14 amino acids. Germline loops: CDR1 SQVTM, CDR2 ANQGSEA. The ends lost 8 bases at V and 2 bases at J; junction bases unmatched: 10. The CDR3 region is CSTQVLAGTYEQYF. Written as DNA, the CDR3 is TGCAGCACCCAGGTCCTAGCGGGAACCTACGAGCAGTACTTC.

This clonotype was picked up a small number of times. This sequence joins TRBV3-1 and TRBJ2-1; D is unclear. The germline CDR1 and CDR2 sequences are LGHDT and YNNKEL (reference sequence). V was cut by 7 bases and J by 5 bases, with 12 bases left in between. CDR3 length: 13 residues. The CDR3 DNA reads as TGTGCCAGCACCCCCCTCTCAAACAATGAGCAGTTCTTC. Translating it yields CASTPLSNNEQFF.

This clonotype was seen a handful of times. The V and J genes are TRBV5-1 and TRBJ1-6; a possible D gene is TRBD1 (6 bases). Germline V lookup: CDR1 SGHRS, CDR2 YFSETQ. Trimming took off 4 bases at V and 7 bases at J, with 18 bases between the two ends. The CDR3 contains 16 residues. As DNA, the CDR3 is TGCGCCAGCAGCCAAAGTACAGGGCGAGCGAATTCACCCCTCCACTTT. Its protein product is CASSQSTGRANSPLHF. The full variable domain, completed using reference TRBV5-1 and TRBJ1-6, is KAGVTQTPRYLIKTRGQQVTLSCSPISGHRSVSWYQQTPGQGLQFLFEYFSETQRNKGNFPGRFSGRQFSNSRSEMNVSTLELGDSALYLCASSQSTGRANSPLHFGNGTRLTVT.

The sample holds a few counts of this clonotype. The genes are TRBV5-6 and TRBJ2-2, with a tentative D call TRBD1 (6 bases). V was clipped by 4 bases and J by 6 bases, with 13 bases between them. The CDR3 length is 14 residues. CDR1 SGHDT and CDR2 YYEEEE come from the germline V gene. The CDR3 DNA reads TGTGCCAGCAGCGTGGGACATCTTGCCGGGGAGCTGTTTTTT. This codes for CASSVGHLAGELFF.

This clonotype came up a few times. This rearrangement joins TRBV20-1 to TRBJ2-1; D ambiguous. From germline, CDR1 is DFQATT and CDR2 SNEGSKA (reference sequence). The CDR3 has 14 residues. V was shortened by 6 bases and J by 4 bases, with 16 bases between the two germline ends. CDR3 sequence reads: CSADWSHRYNEQFF. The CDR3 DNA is TGCAGTGCCGACTGGAGCCATAGATACAATGAGCAGTTCTTC.

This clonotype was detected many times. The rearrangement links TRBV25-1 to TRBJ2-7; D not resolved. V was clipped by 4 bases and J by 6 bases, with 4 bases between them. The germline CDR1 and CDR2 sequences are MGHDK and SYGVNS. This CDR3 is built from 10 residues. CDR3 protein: CASSAGEQYF. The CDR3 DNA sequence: TGTGCCAGCAGTGCCGGCGAGCAGTACTTC.

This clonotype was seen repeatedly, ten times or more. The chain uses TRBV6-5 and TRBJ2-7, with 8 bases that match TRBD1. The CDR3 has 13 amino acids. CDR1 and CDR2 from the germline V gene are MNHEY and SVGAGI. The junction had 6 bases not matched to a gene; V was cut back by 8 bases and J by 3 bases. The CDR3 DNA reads TGTGCCAGCCGGACAGGGAACGGCTACGAGCAGTACGTC. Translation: CASRTGNGYEQYV.

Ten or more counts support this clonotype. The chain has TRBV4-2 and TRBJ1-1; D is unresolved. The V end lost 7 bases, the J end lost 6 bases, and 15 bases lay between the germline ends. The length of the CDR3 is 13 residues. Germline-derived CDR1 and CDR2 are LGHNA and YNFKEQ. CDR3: CASTHRNRAEAFF. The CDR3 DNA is TGTGCCAGCACCCACAGAAACCGGGCTGAAGCTTTCTTT.

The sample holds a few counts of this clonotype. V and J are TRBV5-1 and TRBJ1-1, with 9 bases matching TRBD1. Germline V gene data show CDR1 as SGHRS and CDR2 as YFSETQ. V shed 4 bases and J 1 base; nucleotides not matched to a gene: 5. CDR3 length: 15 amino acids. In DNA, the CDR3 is TGCGCCAGCAGCAAACCGGGACAGGGGAACACTGAAGCTTTCTTT. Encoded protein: CASSKPGQGNTEAFF.

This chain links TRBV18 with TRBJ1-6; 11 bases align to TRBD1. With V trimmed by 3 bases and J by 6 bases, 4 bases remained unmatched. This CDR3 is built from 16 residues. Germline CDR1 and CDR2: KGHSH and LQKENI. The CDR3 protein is CASSPWDRGANSPLHF. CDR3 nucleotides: TGTGCCAGCTCACCTTGGGACAGGGGGGCTAATTCACCCCTCCACTTT.

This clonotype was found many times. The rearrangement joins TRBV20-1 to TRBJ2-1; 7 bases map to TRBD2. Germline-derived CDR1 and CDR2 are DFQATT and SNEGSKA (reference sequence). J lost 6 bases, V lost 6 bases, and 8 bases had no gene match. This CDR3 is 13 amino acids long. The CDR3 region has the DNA TGCAGTGCACCCAGGACTAGGGTCAATGAGCAGTTCTTC. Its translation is CSAPRTRVNEQFF.

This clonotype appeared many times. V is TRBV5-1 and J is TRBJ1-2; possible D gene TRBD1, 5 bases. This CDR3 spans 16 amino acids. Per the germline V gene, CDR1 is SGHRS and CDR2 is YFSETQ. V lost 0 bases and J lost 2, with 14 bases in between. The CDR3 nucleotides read TGCGCCAGCAGCTTGGCCCAGGAGACAGCAAACTATGGCTACACCTTC. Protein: CASSLAQETANYGYTF.

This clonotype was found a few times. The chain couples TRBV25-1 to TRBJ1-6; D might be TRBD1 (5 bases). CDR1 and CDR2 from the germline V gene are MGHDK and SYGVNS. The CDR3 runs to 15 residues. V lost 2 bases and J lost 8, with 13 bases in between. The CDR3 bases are TGTGCCAGCAGTGAACAGGGTGCTCTTTATTCACCCCTCCACTTT. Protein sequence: CASSEQGALYSPLHF.

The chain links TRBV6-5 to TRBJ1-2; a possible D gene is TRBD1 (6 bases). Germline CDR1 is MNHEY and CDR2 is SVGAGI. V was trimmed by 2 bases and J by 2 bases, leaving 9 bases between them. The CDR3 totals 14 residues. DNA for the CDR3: TGTGCCAGCAGTTACGTACAGGGAAACTATGGCTACACCTTC. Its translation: CASSYVQGNYGYTF.